The rows below give T cell receptor beta chains drawn from one sample of a study of T-cell reconstitution after alpha-beta-depleted transplantation in children. TCRdb passed the PCR reads through MiXCR, listing each CDR3 protein once. The table lists about 210,000 distinct CDR3 sequences, more than 15% of them singletons, with about 39% in the top ten. The input for sequencing was PBMCs, mostly from graft donor cells, taken 360 days after TCRalphabeta/CD19-depleted stem cell transplant. The source is a male patient between 2 and 9 years old who had a stem cell transplant for acute lymphoblastic leukemia, so the T cells may come from the graft donor. Both conserved end residues are part of each CDR3. The D gene is left open where the match is weak. Size tells how often a clone was seen (once, few, many) or the class of an expanded clone, and some rows leave it out.

cdr3_aa,cdr3_nt,clone_size,d_call,v_call,j_call
CASAYPGEKLFF,TGTGCCTCAGCTTACCCGGGGGAAAAACTGTTTTTT,NA,NA,TRBV12-3/TRBV12-4,TRBJ1-4
CSDWTGKTGELFF,TGCAGCGATTGGACAGGGAAGACCGGGGAGCTGTTTTTT,NA,TRBD1,TRBV29-1,TRBJ2-2
CATKGALPYEQYF,TGTGCCACCAAGGGGGCTCTACCGTACGAGCAGTACTTC,NA,TRBD1,TRBV6-2/TRBV6-3,TRBJ2-7
CASSVKSSYNEQFF,TGTGCCAGCAGCGTAAAGAGCTCCTACAATGAGCAGTTCTTC,many,NA,TRBV9,TRBJ2-1
CASSSVTGVSYEQYF,TGTGCCAGCAGCTCGGTCACAGGGGTCTCCTACGAGCAGTACTTC,few,TRBD1,TRBV7-6,TRBJ2-7
CASSPKLAGNNNEQFF,TGTGCCAGCAGTCCAAAACTAGCGGGGAACAACAATGAGCAGTTCTTC,NA,TRBD2,TRBV12-3/TRBV12-4,TRBJ2-1
CASSLGLHLRGFLIYEQYF,TGTGCCAGCAGCTTAGGCCTGCACTTGAGAGGTTTCTTGATCTACGAGCAGTACTTC,NA,NA,TRBV11-2,TRBJ2-7
CASSQSLGTGIYEQYF,TGTGCCAGCAGCCAATCTTTAGGGACAGGGATCTACGAGCAGTACTTC,NA,TRBD1,TRBV3-1,TRBJ2-7
CASSRAGETQYF,TGTGCCAGCAGCCGCGCTGGAGAGACCCAGTACTTC,NA,NA,TRBV7-3,TRBJ2-5
CASSQNLGRETQYF,TGCGCCAGCAGCCAAAATTTGGGGAGAGAGACCCAGTACTTC,NA,NA,TRBV4-1,TRBJ2-5
CASSFGGLAGVVGANVLTF,TGTGCCAGCAGTTTTGGTGGACTAGCGGGAGTCGTTGGGGCCAACGTCCTGACTTTC,NA,TRBD2,TRBV3-1,TRBJ2-6
CASSLPIKSNEQFF,TGTGCCAGCAGCTTACCCATTAAGTCCAATGAGCAGTTCTTC,few,NA,TRBV7-9,TRBJ2-1
CSVPRSSGGETRYNEQFF,TGCAGCGTTCCGCGTTCTAGCGGGGGGGAAACCCGGTACAATGAGCAGTTCTTC,few,TRBD2,TRBV29-1,TRBJ2-1
CASSVDGEQYF,TGTGCCAGCAGCGTAGACGGCGAGCAGTACTTC,NA,NA,TRBV9,TRBJ2-7
CASSQVGQGHTGELFF,TGTGCCAGCAGCCAAGTGGGACAGGGCCACACCGGGGAGCTGTTTTTT,NA,TRBD1,TRBV4-2,TRBJ2-2
CSVGELGNEKLFF,TGCAGCGTTGGGGAACTAGGGAATGAAAAACTGTTTTTT,few,NA,TRBV29-1,TRBJ1-4
CASSEASRSSSYEQYF,TGTGCCAGCAGTGAAGCCTCTAGATCGAGCTCCTACGAGCAGTACTTC,few,NA,TRBV6-1,TRBJ2-7
CASSIQSSYEQYF,TGTGCCAGCAGTATACAGAGCTCCTACGAGCAGTACTTC,NA,NA,TRBV2,TRBJ2-7
CASSYSISVSEQYF,TGTGCCAGCAGTTACTCGATTTCAGTAAGCGAGCAGTACTTC,NA,NA,TRBV6-5,TRBJ2-7
CASSLSALSYEQYF,TGTGCCAGCAGCTTGTCAGCGCTGTCCTACGAGCAGTACTTC,NA,NA,TRBV5-6,TRBJ2-7
CSGHTGGGYTQYF,TGCAGCGGCCATACAGGGGGCGGATATACGCAGTATTTT,many,TRBD1,TRBV29-1,TRBJ2-3
CASREGQGGSYEQYF,TGTGCCAGCAGAGAAGGACAGGGGGGTTCCTACGAGCAGTACTTC,NA,TRBD1,TRBV12-3/TRBV12-4,TRBJ2-7
CASRGQANSYEQYF,TGTGCCAGCAGAGGACAGGCTAACTCCTACGAGCAGTACTTC,NA,TRBD1,TRBV6-1,TRBJ2-7
CASSLEVRVYEQYF,TGTGCCAGCAGCTTGGAAGTCAGGGTGTACGAGCAGTACTTC,few,NA,TRBV5-5,TRBJ2-7
CASSSFTGSSEQFF,TGTGCCAGCAGCTCGTTTACAGGGTCAAGTGAGCAGTTCTTC,many,NA,TRBV5-5,TRBJ2-1
CASSPGQGVDTQYF,TGTGCCAGCAGCCCGGGACAGGGAGTAGATACGCAGTATTTT,many,TRBD1,TRBV5-6,TRBJ2-3
CASSGTGKALGETQYF,TGTGCCAGCAGTGGGACAGGGAAGGCATTGGGAGAGACCCAGTACTTC,NA,TRBD1,TRBV12-3/TRBV12-4,TRBJ2-5
CSARGVGNEQFF,TGCAGTGCTAGGGGGGTAGGAAATGAGCAGTTCTTC,NA,NA,TRBV20-1,TRBJ2-1
CASSNTKLSHGTDTQYF,TGCGCCAGCAGCAACACCAAACTTAGCCATGGCACAGATACGCAGTATTTT,NA,NA,TRBV5-1,TRBJ2-3
CASSLEFYNEQFF,TGTGCCAGCAGCTTAGAATTCTACAATGAGCAGTTCTTC,few,NA,TRBV7-8,TRBJ2-1
CASSEFLRQGADQPQHF,TGTGCCAGCAGTGAATTCCTGAGACAGGGGGCAGATCAGCCCCAGCATTTT,NA,TRBD1,TRBV2,TRBJ1-5
CASSLRTGISYEQYF,TGCGCCAGCAGCTTAAGGACAGGGATATCCTACGAGCAGTACTTC,many,TRBD1,TRBV5-1,TRBJ2-7
CASSLPRTSGGAYEQFF,TGTGCCAGCAGTCTCCCTAGGACTAGCGGGGGGGCATATGAGCAGTTCTTC,NA,TRBD2,TRBV12-3/TRBV12-4,TRBJ2-1
CASSLPDRATGELFF,TGTGCCAGCAGTCTCCCGGACAGGGCCACCGGGGAGCTGTTTTTT,few,TRBD1,TRBV12-3/TRBV12-4,TRBJ2-2
CASSLRYSRGEQFF,TGTGCCAGCAGCCTCAGGTACTCACGCGGTGAGCAGTTCTTC,NA,NA,TRBV6-2/TRBV6-3,TRBJ2-1
CASSLRQAEKLFF,TGTGCCAGCAGTTTGCGGCAGGCTGAAAAACTGTTTTTT,NA,NA,TRBV12-3/TRBV12-4,TRBJ1-4
CASSYGWAGRYYGDEQFF,TGTGCCAGCAGTTACGGCTGGGCAGGCCGCTATTATGGGGATGAGCAGTTCTTC,NA,NA,TRBV6-5,TRBJ2-1
CASSFGGTGGEREQFF,TGTGCCAGCAGTTTCGGAGGGACAGGGGGCGAGCGTGAGCAGTTCTTC,NA,TRBD1,TRBV5-5,TRBJ2-1
CASSFQLNNSPLHF,TGTGCCAGCAGTTTTCAGCTAAATAATTCACCCCTCCACTTT,few,NA,TRBV12-3/TRBV12-4,TRBJ1-6
CASSLGGTGTNEQYF,TGTGCCAGCAGCTTAGGAGGGACAGGTACTAACGAGCAGTACTTC,few,TRBD1,TRBV7-8,TRBJ2-7
CSAEGPTSAKYPGELFF,TGCAGTGCTGAGGGGCCCACTAGCGCTAAATACCCCGGGGAGCTGTTTTTT,NA,TRBD2,TRBV20-1,TRBJ2-2
CASRSGTTTDTQYF,TGTGCCAGCAGGAGCGGGACGACAACAGATACGCAGTATTTT,NA,TRBD2,TRBV6-1,TRBJ2-3
CASSPLPDGDYGYTF,TGTGCCAGCTCACCTCTCCCTGACGGGGACTATGGCTACACCTTC,NA,NA,TRBV18,TRBJ1-2
CASSQDLRVYEQYF,TGCGCCAGCAGCCAAGATCTTAGAGTTTACGAGCAGTACTTC,many,NA,TRBV4-1,TRBJ2-7
CASSPPNIQETQYF,TGTGCCAGCTCACCACCTAATATCCAAGAGACCCAGTACTTC,few,NA,TRBV18,TRBJ2-5
CASSSQWVTEAFF,TGTGCCAGCAGCTCTCAATGGGTTACTGAAGCTTTCTTT,few,NA,TRBV7-8,TRBJ1-1
CASSFWDTGWDTNEQFF,TGTGCCAGCAGTTTCTGGGATACAGGGTGGGACACCAATGAGCAGTTCTTC,few,NA,TRBV12-3/TRBV12-4,TRBJ2-1
CASSPRLAGGADTQYF,TGTGCCAGCAGCCCAAGACTAGCGGGGGGTGCAGATACGCAGTATTTT,NA,TRBD2,TRBV7-2,TRBJ2-3
CASSSTQVLAGPDTQYF,TGTGCCAGCAGCTCAACTCAGGTGCTAGCGGGGCCAGATACGCAGTATTTT,NA,TRBD2,TRBV7-8,TRBJ2-3
CASSITTLREQYF,TGTGCCAGCTCTATAACGACGCTGAGAGAGCAGTACTTC,few,NA,TRBV18,TRBJ2-7
CASSQDLKRDRIYNEQFF,TGCGCCAGCAGCCAAGATCTGAAACGGGACAGGATCTACAATGAGCAGTTCTTC,once,TRBD1,TRBV4-3,TRBJ2-1
CAWSRDRGLYGYTF,TGTGCCTGGAGCCGGGACAGGGGCCTATATGGCTACACCTTC,NA,TRBD1,TRBV30,TRBJ1-2
CASSQAAAGGHLKPQETQYF,TGTGCCAGCAGCCAAGCCGCGGCGGGGGGGCATCTTAAGCCTCAAGAGACCCAGTACTTC,NA,TRBD2,TRBV4-2,TRBJ2-5
CASSFYQTPRLDGYTF,TGTGCCAGCAGCTTTTACCAGACACCTAGGCTTGATGGCTACACCTTC,few,NA,TRBV5-5,TRBJ1-2
CASRSQLGGAGSHEQYF,TGTGCCAGCAGATCGCAGCTCGGGGGGGCTGGCTCCCACGAGCAGTACTTC,medium-sized,TRBD2,TRBV11-1,TRBJ2-7
CASRTAREQYF,TGTGCCAGCCGCACGGCGAGGGAGCAGTACTTC,NA,NA,TRBV6-1,TRBJ2-7
CASSQPPDRKETQYF,TGCGCCAGCAGCCAACCTCCGGACAGGAAAGAGACCCAGTACTTC,NA,TRBD1,TRBV4-1,TRBJ2-5